Below, 8 T cell receptor beta chains from the same sample are listed, as sequenced in a study of blood T cell repertoires in COVID-19 (TCRdb year 2020). The library was obtained by the immunoSEQ multiplex PCR assay. Entries here come from immuneACCESS through TCRdb and include only in-frame sequences with V and J called. Some clones fail to appear in such tables; in the studies checked, an unresolved V gene covers under half of the shortfall, and the cause of the remainder is unknown. The sample profile shows hundreds of thousands of clones; around nine tenths of them were found once. Roughly 1.3% of the sample is held by the ten biggest clonotypes. Sequencing input: peripheral blood. Receptors originate from a man between 65 and 85 years old with acute or convalescent COVID-19.

The chain joins TRBV12-3 or TRBV12-4 to TRBJ1-2; tentatively, D is TRBD1 (5 bases). Trimming pared 8 bases from V and 7 bases from J, leaving 11 bases between. CDR3 length: 11 residues. The CDR3 here is CASLGGFGYTF. As DNA, the CDR3 is TGTGCCAGCCTTGGGGGGTTTGGCTACACCTTC.

The rearrangement links TRBV7-8 to TRBJ2-7; 9 bases fit TRBD2. V lost 6 bases and J lost 3; bases outside the gene matches: 15. The V gene's germline CDR1 is SGHVS and CDR2 FQNEAQ. The CDR3 covers 17 residues. DNA for the CDR3: TGTGCCAGCAGAAAGTCCGGGACTAGCAGCACCCTCTACGAGCAGTACTTC. Encoded protein: CASRKSGTSSTLYEQYF.

The chain links TRBV5-1 to TRBJ1-1; 7 positions agree with TRBD1. CDR1 and CDR2 (germline): SGHRS, YFSETQ. The CDR3 spans 15 residues. Unmatched junction bases numbered 7, after V lost 5 bases and J lost 0 bases. CDR3 amino acids: CASRLHGTVNTEAFF. The CDR3, as DNA: TGCGCCAGCAGATTACACGGGACAGTGAACACTGAAGCTTTCTTT. Using reference TRBV5-1 and TRBJ1-1 for the parts outside the CDR3, the full variable domain is KAGVTQTPRYLIKTRGQQVTLSCSPISGHRSVSWYQQTPGQGLQFLFEYFSETQRNKGNFPGRFSGRQFSNSRSEMNVSTLELGDSALYLCASRLHGTVNTEAFFGQGTRLTVV.

Here the CDR3 DNA reads TGCGCCAGCAGCGGAACAGTAAACACTGAAGCTTTCTTT. As protein: CASSGTVNTEAFF. The chain joins TRBV5-1 to TRBJ1-1; the D is unclear. The V gene's germline CDR1 is SGHRS and CDR2 YFSETQ. Trimming took 4 bases from V and 2 from J, leaving 9 bases between them. The CDR3 covers 13 residues.

The genes are TRBV7-2 and TRBJ1-5; D is unresolved. Trimming took 1 base from V and 6 from J, leaving 10 bases between them. The CDR3 covers 14 residues. Per germline, CDR1 SGHTA and CDR2 FQGNSA. CDR3 bases: TGTGCCAGCAGCTTAGGCTCGGGGTCTCAGCCCCAGCATTTT. It specifies CASSLGSGSQPQHF. The complete variable domain, with remaining parts taken from reference TRBV7-2 and TRBJ1-5, reads GAGVSQSPSNKVTEKGKDVELRCDPISGHTALYWYRQSLGQGLEFLIYFQGNSAPDKSGLPSDRFSAERTGGSVSTLTIQRTQQEDSAVYLCASSLGSGSQPQHFGDGTRLSIL.

The V gene is TRBV2, the J gene TRBJ2-3; 7 nucleotides match TRBD2. V shed 2 bases, J shed 2 bases, and the junction held 4 bases outside the gene matches. CDR3 size: 15 residues. Germline CDR1 SNHLY, CDR2 FYNNEI. The CDR3 spells CASSELAADTDTQYF. DNA of the CDR3: TGTGCCAGCAGTGAACTAGCGGCTGACACAGATACGCAGTATTTT.

Only one count was recorded for this clone. The rearrangement joins TRBV4-1 to TRBJ2-1; 7 bases map to TRBD2. CDR1 and CDR2 from the germline V gene are MGHRA and YSYEKL. Trimming at V came to 1 base and at J to 10 bases, leaving 7 bases not matched to a gene. This CDR3 is built from 14 residues. CDR3 in DNA: TGCGCCAGCAGCCAAGGGGGCGGCGGGAGAGAGCAGTTCTTC. Translated, it gives CASSQGGGGREQFF.

The gene calls are TRBV7-9 and TRBJ2-7, with TRBD1 matching over 10 bases. The CDR3 contains 16 residues. Germline loops: CDR1 SEHNR, CDR2 FQNEAQ (reference sequence). The junction had 8 bases not matched to a gene; V was cut back by 5 bases and J by 1 base. This CDR3 reads CASSHPEGQGSYEQYF. The CDR3 coding sequence is TGTGCCAGCAGCCACCCTGAGGGACAGGGGTCCTACGAGCAGTACTTC.